This T cell receptor (beta chain) was retrieved from a study of CD8+CD57+ T cells in acquired aplastic anemia. Patients selected for sequencing had displayed CD8+CD57+ cell expansion by flow cytometry. Profiles of TCR beta VDJ and CDR3 were generated from a genomic DNA template. One entry per CDR3 protein, called by TCRdb with MiXCR from the reads. This table holds roughly 100,000 distinct CDR3 sequences, 55% to 80% found once. From germline, CDR1 is ENHRY and CDR2 SYGVKD. The CDR3 contains 13 residues. V lost 10 bases and J 4 bases, leaving 14 bases between the germline ends. Sequenced: sorted CD4+, CD8+, or CD8+CD57+ T cells (not recorded which) from PBMCs. The V call is TRBV10-3, the J call TRBJ2-1, with D hard to call. The receptor was isolated from a human donor with aplastic anemia. The CDR3 protein is CASELGEYNEQFF. CDR3 DNA: TGTGCCAGCGAACTTGGCGAGTACAATGAGCAGTTCTTC.